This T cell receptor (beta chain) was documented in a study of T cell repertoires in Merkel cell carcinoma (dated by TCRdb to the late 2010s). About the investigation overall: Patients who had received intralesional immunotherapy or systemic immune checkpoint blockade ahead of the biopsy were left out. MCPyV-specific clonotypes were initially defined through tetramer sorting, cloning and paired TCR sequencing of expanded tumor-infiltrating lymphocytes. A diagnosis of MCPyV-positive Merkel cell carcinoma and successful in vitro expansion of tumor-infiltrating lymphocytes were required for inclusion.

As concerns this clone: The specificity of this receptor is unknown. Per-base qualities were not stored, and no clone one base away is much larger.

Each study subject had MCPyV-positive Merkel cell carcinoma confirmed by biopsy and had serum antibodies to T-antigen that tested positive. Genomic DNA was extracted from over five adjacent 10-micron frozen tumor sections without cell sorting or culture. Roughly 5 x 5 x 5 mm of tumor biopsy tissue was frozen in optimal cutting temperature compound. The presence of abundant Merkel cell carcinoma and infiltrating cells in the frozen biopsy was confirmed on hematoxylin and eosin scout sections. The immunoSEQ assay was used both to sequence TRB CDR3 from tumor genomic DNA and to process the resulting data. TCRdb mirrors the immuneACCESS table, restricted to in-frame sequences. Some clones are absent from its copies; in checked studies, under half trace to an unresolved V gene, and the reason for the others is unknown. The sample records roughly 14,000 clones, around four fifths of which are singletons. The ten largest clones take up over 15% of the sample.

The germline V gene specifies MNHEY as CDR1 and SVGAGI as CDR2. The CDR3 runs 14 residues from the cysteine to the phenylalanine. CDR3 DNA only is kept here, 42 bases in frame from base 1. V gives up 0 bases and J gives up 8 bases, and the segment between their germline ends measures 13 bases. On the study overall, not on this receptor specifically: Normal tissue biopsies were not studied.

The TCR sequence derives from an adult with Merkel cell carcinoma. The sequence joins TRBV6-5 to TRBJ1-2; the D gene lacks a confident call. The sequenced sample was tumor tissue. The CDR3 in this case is CASSYSYGERGYTF. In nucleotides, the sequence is TGTGCCAGCAGTTACTCGTACGGGGAGAGGGGCTACACCTTC.